This T cell receptor beta chain was profiled in a study of T cell responses to AZD1222 COVID-19 vaccine. Whole-study results and caveats: In a largely white British group with more females than males, clonal diversity was possibly underestimated. Spike-specific TCR breadth and depth were elevated following two AZD1222 doses. Unmutated variant regions are reportedly the target of nearly half of TCRs that are spike-specific.

To note about this clone: Its specificity is not known.

Doses given second, at about 4 or about 12 weeks, were pooled. Libraries were prepared by immunoSEQ multiplex PCR; TCRdb keeps only in-frame clonotypes and omits some of them. The data contain around 120,000 clones, 85% to 95% of them singletons. This CDR3 contains 15 residues. V lost 2 bases to trimming and J lost 1 base; unmatched junction nucleotides: 3. The germline CDR1 and CDR2 sequences are SGHAT and FQNNGV. The chain uses TRBV11-2 and TRBJ2-5; 8 bases agree with TRBD2. The sample in question was peripheral blood, obtained 28 days after the second AZD1222 dose. The TCR was taken from an adult who received the AZD1222 COVID-19 vaccine. The CDR3 bases are TGTGCCAGCAGCTTAAGCACTAGCGGCCAAGAGACCCAGTACTTC. It specifies CASSLSTSGQETQYF.